This TCR beta chain was captured in a study of T cells after yellow fever vaccination. Looking at the study overall: Preparation used SMART-Seq v4 Ultra Low Input for the low-cell-number fractions.

TCRdb reanalysed the 5' RACE reads using MiXCR and keeps one entry per CDR3 protein. The sample includes nearly 350,000 distinct CDR3 sequences, 7% to 9% of them seen just once. Germline V gene sequence: CDR1 SGHRS, CDR2 YFSETQ. This CDR3 contains 15 residues. Unmatched junction bases numbered 4, after V lost 3 bases and J lost 2 bases. Sequencing used PBMCs, obtained more than 40 days after the first yellow fever vaccination. The TCR sequence derives from a man aged 18-30 years who received the YFV17D yellow fever vaccine. The rearrangement uses TRBV5-1 and TRBJ1-2; 10 bases line up with TRBD1. The chain's CDR3 is CASSSRTGGNYGYTF. For the CDR3, the DNA is TGCGCCAGCAGCTCCCGGACAGGGGGGAACTATGGCTACACCTTC.